The rows below give T cell receptor beta chains drawn from one sample of a study of T cells in Graves' hyperthyroidism and ophthalmopathy. TCRdb recomputed calls from the multiplex PCR reads with MiXCR, one row per CDR3 protein. The sample includes 600,000 or so distinct CDR3 sequences, 15% to 20% of them seen just once. The sequencing sample was made of blood. All receptors come from a woman younger than 45 with Graves' hyperthyroidism. Both conserved end residues are part of each CDR3. Rows may omit the clone size; those that give it use once, few, many or a size class.

clone size	V gene	J gene	CDR3 protein
NA	TRBV9	TRBJ2-2	CASNEGRSGELFF
NA	TRBV9	TRBJ1-4	CASSPGTVNGEKLFF
NA	TRBV19	TRBJ2-1	CATASSGYNEQFF
NA	TRBV4-1	TRBJ2-7	CASSQDRGRGRHYGQYF
many	TRBV11-3	TRBJ1-3	CASSLVGGPSGNTIYF
many	TRBV20-1	TRBJ1-6	CSPLVGDSPLHF
NA	TRBV6-1	TRBJ2-7	CASSPVGLSYEQYF
NA	TRBV5-8	TRBJ1-1	CASSLGLRVGAEAFF
NA	TRBV9	TRBJ2-1	CASSASGRVSYNEQFF
NA	TRBV19	TRBJ2-3	CASSVGPTTDTQYF
few	TRBV6-5	TRBJ2-7	CASSYSSTGAQGYEQYF